These 11 T cell receptor beta chains were sequenced from one sample in a study of T cell responses to AZD1222 COVID-19 vaccine. Clones were sequenced by immunoSEQ multiplex PCR, and TCRdb holds only the in-frame ones, with some missing. The sample has about 130,000 clones, about nine tenths seen once. Source: peripheral blood, taken on day 0 of MenACWY control vaccination. All receptors derive from an adult in good health.

The chain links TRBV28 to TRBJ1-1; 7 bases line up with TRBD1. Germline values: CDR1 MDHEN, CDR2 SYDVKM. Losses at the gene ends were 2 bases for V and 5 bases for J; bases not matched to a gene: 2. This CDR3 is built from 13 residues. This CDR3 reads CASSLRGHTEAFF. CDR3 bases: TGTGCCAGCAGTTTAAGGGGGCATACTGAAGCTTTCTTT.

This chain connects TRBV28 to TRBJ1-3; perhaps TRBD1 as D (5 bases). Germline V gene data show CDR1 as MDHEN and CDR2 as SYDVKM. This CDR3 has 18 residues. Trimming removed 3 bases from V and 3 bases from J, with 21 bases in between. The CDR3 protein is CASSFRGPGSRFGNTIYF. DNA of the CDR3: TGTGCCAGCAGTTTTCGGGGCCCGGGGAGCCGCTTTGGAAACACCATATATTTT.

The chain employs TRBV4-3 and TRBJ1-6; a possible D gene is TRBD1 (6 bases). Germline CDR1 reads LGHNA; CDR2 reads YSLEER. This CDR3 spans 15 amino acids. V was pared by 1 base and J by 7 bases, with 11 bases between. As DNA, the CDR3 is TGCGCCAGCAGCCAAGGGACAGCGAAAAATTCACCCCTCCACTTT. Protein sequence: CASSQGTAKNSPLHF.

The V gene is TRBV4-3, the J gene TRBJ2-7; D is unclear. The CDR3 sequence is 15 residues long. The germline V and J ends were trimmed by 0 bases and 3 bases, with 12 bases remaining between them. From germline, CDR1 is LGHNA and CDR2 YSLEER. The CDR3 DNA is TGCGCCAGCAGCCAAGAAGCCAGGTCAGGCTACGAGCAGTACGTC. Translating it yields CASSQEARSGYEQYV.

The rearrangement links TRBV23-1 to TRBJ1-5, with D possibly TRBD1 on 6 matching bases. TRBV23-1 is marked as an open reading frame, function uncertain. The CDR3 totals 15 residues. Trimming removed 3 bases from V and 5 bases from J, with 14 bases in between. DNA of the CDR3: TGCGCCAGCAGTCAGCCAACAGGGAGGGATCAGCCCCAGCATTTT. Its translation is CASSQPTGRDQPQHF.

V and J are TRBV3-1 (or the pseudogene TRBV3-2) and TRBJ2-1, with unresolved D. CDR1 and CDR2 (germline): LGHDT, YNNKEL (reference sequence). The CDR3 has 14 amino acids. V shed 4 bases and J shed 7 bases, with 14 bases lying between them. CDR3 residues: CASSPHLEFNEQFF. The CDR3 coding sequence is TGTGCCAGCAGCCCCCATCTAGAGTTTAATGAGCAGTTCTTC.

The V and J genes are TRBV21-1 and TRBJ1-5; no check of the table's D call, TRBD1, against the DNA was made. TRBV21-1 is a recognized pseudogene. The CDR3 is made up of 15 amino acids. CDR3 DNA sequence: TGTGCCAGCAGCAGCGACAGGGCAAGCAATCAGCCCCAGCATTTT. It translates to CASSSDRASNQPQHF.

The V call is TRBV19, the J call TRBJ1-2, with TRBD1 matching 10 bases. V lost 4 bases to trimming and J lost 7 bases; unmatched junction nucleotides: 3. Germline lookup yields CDR1 LNHDA and CDR2 SQIVND (reference sequence). There are 13 residues in the CDR3. This CDR3 reads CASSSRDRGGYTF. The CDR3 region has the DNA TGTGCCAGTAGTAGCCGGGACAGGGGTGGCTACACCTTC.

The sample holds one count of this clone. V usage is TRBV28 and J usage is TRBJ2-7; D may correspond to TRBD1 or TRBD2 (6 bases each). The CDR3 is 16 residues long. CDR1 MDHEN and CDR2 SYDVKM come from the germline V gene. V was trimmed by 5 bases and J by 0 bases, leaving 17 bases between them. CDR3 sequence reads: CASSGVSKGGSYEQYF. In DNA, the CDR3 is TGTGCCAGCAGTGGGGTTAGCAAGGGGGGCTCCTACGAGCAGTACTTC.

The chain is built from TRBV6-5 and TRBJ2-5; TRBD2 is a possible D gene (7 bases). Germline CDR1 and CDR2: MNHEY and SVGAGI. This CDR3 is 16 amino acids long. Trimming pared 2 bases from V and 4 bases from J, leaving 17 bases between. The CDR3 DNA reads TGTGCCAGCAGTTACCCGGCGGGGGCGGTGGGAGAGACCCAGTACTTC. This encodes CASSYPAGAVGETQYF.

V is TRBV7-9 and J is TRBJ2-7, with TRBD2 identical over 9 bases. Germline CDR1 is SEHNR and CDR2 is FQNEAQ (reference sequence). The CDR3 runs to 16 residues. Trimming at V came to 1 base and at J to 4 bases, leaving 8 bases not matched to a gene. The CDR3 nucleotides are TGTGCCAGCAGCTTAGGTTTTAGCGGGAGACTATACGAGCAGTACTTC. Amino acid sequence: CASSLGFSGRLYEQYF.